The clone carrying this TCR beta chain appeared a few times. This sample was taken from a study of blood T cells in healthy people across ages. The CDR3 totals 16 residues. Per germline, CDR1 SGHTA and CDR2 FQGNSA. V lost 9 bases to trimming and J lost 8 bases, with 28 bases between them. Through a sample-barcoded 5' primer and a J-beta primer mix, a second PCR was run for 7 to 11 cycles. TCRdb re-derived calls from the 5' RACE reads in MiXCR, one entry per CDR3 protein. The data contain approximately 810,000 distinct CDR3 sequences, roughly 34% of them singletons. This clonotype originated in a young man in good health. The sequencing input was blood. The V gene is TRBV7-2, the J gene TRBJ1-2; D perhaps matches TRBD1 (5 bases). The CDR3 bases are TGTGCCAGTAGCCCCTTCCGGGGGGACTCTCGGGACGGCTACACCTTC. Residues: CASSPFRGDSRDGYTF.